The 12 T cell receptor beta chains presented below share a single source sample, sequenced in a study of regulatory T cells in long-lasting Graves disease. CDR3 regions were amplified by Arm-PCR using iRepertoire HTBI primers to build TCR beta libraries. TCRdb re-analysed the multiplex PCR reads in MiXCR, keeping a single row per CDR3 protein. The data hold about 470,000 distinct CDR3 sequences, with 20% to 25% observed a single time. Stated time point: persistent/refractory GD, antithyroid drugs over 5 years with positive TRAb. PBMCs provided the RNA from which the TCR library was made. Sequenced material: peripheral blood mononuclear cells (PBMCs), taken when the disease was refractory, from a patient treated with antithyroid drugs. These receptors all stem from a female donor with Graves disease.

This clonotype has ten or more counts. This rearrangement joins TRBV29-1 to TRBJ2-7; D is unclear. Germline V gene data show CDR1 as SQVTM and CDR2 as ANQGSEA. V was pared by 1 base and J by 0 bases, with 4 bases between. The CDR3 has 12 residues. CDR3 DNA: TGCAGCGTTGAAGGGAGCTCCTACGAGCAGTACTTC. Translated: CSVEGSSYEQYF.

This clonotype has a count of ten or more. The chain carries TRBV11-2 and TRBJ1-6; D ambiguous. The CDR3 loop spans 17 amino acids. The V end was cut by 5 bases, the J end by 0 bases, with 14 bases between. The V gene's germline CDR1 is SGHAT and CDR2 FQNNGV. CDR3 sequence (DNA): TGTGCCAGCAGCCCCCTCGTTTCACGCTCCTATAATTCACCCCTCCACTTT. Translation: CASSPLVSRSYNSPLHF. Full variable domain (remainder filled in from reference TRBV11-2 and TRBJ1-6): EAGVAQSPRYKIIEKRQSVAFWCNPISGHATLYWYQQILGQGPKLLIQFQNNGVVDDSQLPKDRFSAERLKGVDSTLKIQPAKLEDSAVYLCASSPLVSRSYNSPLHFGNGTRLTVT.

This clonotype was observed a handful of times. This chain joins TRBV6-1 and TRBJ2-7; D assignment may be TRBD1 or TRBD2 (5 bases each). The CDR3 contains 14 residues. The germline CDR1 and CDR2 sequences are MNHNS and SASEGT. V was clipped by 6 bases and J by 3 bases, with 15 bases between them. The CDR3 sequence: CASSPQGTSYEQYF. The CDR3 DNA follows: TGTGCCAGCAGCCCTCAGGGCACTAGCTACGAGCAGTACTTC.

V and J are TRBV4-1 and TRBJ2-2; 9 bases fit TRBD1. This CDR3 contains 17 residues. With V trimmed by 4 bases and J by 4 bases, 10 bases remained unmatched. Germline loops: CDR1 MGHRA, CDR2 YSYEKL. As DNA, the CDR3 is TGCGCCAGCAGCCTGACTTGGTGGGACAGGGTCACCGGGGAGCTGTTTTTT. Amino acids: CASSLTWWDRVTGELFF.

The J gene is TRBJ2-3, the V gene TRBV7-8, with D maybe TRBD2 (5 bases). V lost 1 base, J lost 2 bases, and 13 bases lay in between. This CDR3 is 16 amino acids long. In germline, CDR1 is SGHVS, CDR2 FQNEAQ. The CDR3 protein is CASSLGASGFTDTQYF. Written as DNA, the CDR3 is TGTGCCAGCAGCTTAGGGGCCTCGGGGTTCACAGATACGCAGTATTTT. Full variable domain (missing parts from reference TRBV7-8 and TRBJ2-3): GAGVSQSPRYKVAKRGQDVALRCDPISGHVSLFWYQQALGQGPEFLTYFQNEAQLDKSGLPSDRFFAERPEGSVSTLKIQRTQQEDSAVYLCASSLGASGFTDTQYFGPGTRLTVL.

This clonotype was seen repeatedly, ten times or more. V is TRBV6-1 and J is TRBJ2-5, with a possible D match to TRBD2 (6 bases). The CDR3 totals 14 residues. Germline loops: CDR1 MNHNS, CDR2 SASEGT. Trimming took 6 bases from V and 4 from J, leaving 15 bases between them. Written as DNA, the CDR3 is TGTGCCAGCAGCCCGGGCGGGGTACGAGAGACCCAGTACTTC. This sequence encodes CASSPGGVRETQYF.

For this clonotype: It may be a read error: a sequence one base away is much more abundant. The rearrangement links TRBV28 to TRBJ2-2; D might be TRBD1 (6 bases). Germline V lookup: CDR1 MDHEN, CDR2 SYDVKM. The CDR3 extends over 17 amino acids. CDR3 loop: CASNLVSNRANTGELFF. The CDR3 DNA reads TGTGCCAGCAATTTAGTGTCGAACAGGGCGAACACCGGGGAGCTGTTTTTT.

This clonotype came up many times. V is TRBV20-1 and J is TRBJ1-1; D ambiguous. The CDR3 is 14 amino acids. The ends were cut back, 1 base at V and 1 base at J, with 10 bases in the middle. Germline V gives CDR1 DFQATT, CDR2 SNEGSKA (reference sequence). The CDR3 nucleotides are TGCAGTGCTAGAGGAGGACCGTCGAACACTGAAGCTTTCTTT. This gives the protein CSARGGPSNTEAFF.

This clonotype came up many times. The rearrangement joins TRBV27 to TRBJ2-7; no clear D gene. Per germline, CDR1 MNHEY and CDR2 SMNVEV (reference sequence). The length of the CDR3 is 15 residues. V was cut by 5 bases and J by 4 bases, with 18 bases left in between. DNA for the CDR3: TGTGCCAGCAGTCCCCGCTGGGCAGTTTCTTACGAGCAGTACTTC. Its protein product is CASSPRWAVSYEQYF.

This clonotype was counted a single time. V is TRBV6-2 or TRBV6-3 and J is TRBJ2-1; 8 bases are shared with TRBD2. This CDR3 is 14 amino acids long. V trimming: 8 bases; J trimming: 5 bases; junction bases outside the gene matches: 8. Germline V gene sequence: CDR1 MNHEY, CDR2 SVGEGT. CDR3 sequence reads: CASGSGMGNNEQFF. As DNA, the CDR3 is TGTGCCAGCGGTAGCGGGATGGGGAACAATGAGCAGTTCTTC.

This clonotype occurred many times. The genes are TRBV12-3 or TRBV12-4 and TRBJ1-2; D unclear. CDR3 length: 13 amino acids. Between the trimmed V and J ends, which lost 1 base and 4 bases, there was a span of 7 bases. CDR3 sequence reads: CASSLDGSYGYTF. The CDR3 DNA reads as TGTGCCAGCAGTTTAGATGGGTCCTATGGCTACACCTTC.

In this sample, this clonotype turned up many times. The chain combines TRBV28 with TRBJ2-7; D unclear. The V gene lost 3 bases and the J gene lost 2 bases, with 5 bases spanning the gap. CDR1 and CDR2 (germline): MDHEN, SYDVKM. The CDR3 contains 12 residues. The CDR3 reads CASSFEPYEQYF. CDR3 nucleotides: TGTGCCAGCAGTTTTGAGCCCTACGAGCAGTACTTC. The whole variable domain, filled in from reference TRBV28 and TRBJ2-7, reads DVKVTQSSRYLVKRTGEKVFLECVQDMDHENMFWYRQDPGLGLRLIYFSYDVKMKEKGDIPEGYSVSREKKERFSLILESASTNQTSMYLCASSFEPYEQYFGPGTRLTVT.